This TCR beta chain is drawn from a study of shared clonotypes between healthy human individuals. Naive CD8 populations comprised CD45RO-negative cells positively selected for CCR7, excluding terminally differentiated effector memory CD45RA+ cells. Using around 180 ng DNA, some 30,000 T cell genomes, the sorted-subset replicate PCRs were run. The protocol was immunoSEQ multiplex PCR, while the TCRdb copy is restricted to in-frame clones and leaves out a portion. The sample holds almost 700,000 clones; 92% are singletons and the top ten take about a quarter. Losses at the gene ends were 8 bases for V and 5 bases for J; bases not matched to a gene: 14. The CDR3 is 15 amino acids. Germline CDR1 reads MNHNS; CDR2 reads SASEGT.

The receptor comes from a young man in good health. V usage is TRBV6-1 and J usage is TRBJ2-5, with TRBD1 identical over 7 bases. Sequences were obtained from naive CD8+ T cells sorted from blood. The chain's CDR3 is CASDPEWVQGETQYF. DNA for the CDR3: TGTGCCAGCGACCCAGAGTGGGTACAGGGGGAGACCCAGTACTTC.